This T cell receptor beta chain is drawn from a study of blood T cell repertoires in COVID-19. Looking at the study overall: Collection of acute and convalescent COVID-19 samples took place in the United States, Italy and Spain. The analysed material was cDNA or gDNA that came from T cells, B-cell-depleted T cells, or PBMCs.

Original methodology: Estimated nucleated cell counts came from reference gene primer amplification. TCRdb's table, derived via immunoSEQ multiplex PCR, lists solely in-frame clones and lacks some. V, J and clone size reflect that table, while D and trimming were determined from the DNA. The sample has around 100,000 clones; about 88% are singletons. J gave up 4 bases and V 2 bases, and 3 bases lay outside the gene matches. Germline values: CDR1 KGHSH, CDR2 LQKENI. CDR3 size: 15 residues. The sequenced sample was peripheral blood. The J gene is TRBJ1-1, the V gene TRBV18, with 11 bases that match TRBD1. The sequence was collected from a man aged 80 or over with acute or convalescent COVID-19. CDR3 loop: CASSPSGTGGTEAFF. CDR3 sequence (DNA): TGTGCCAGCTCACCATCCGGGACAGGGGGCACTGAAGCTTTCTTT.